This T cell receptor beta chain was observed in a study of blood T cell repertoires in COVID-19 (dated by TCRdb to 2020 to 2022). About the investigation overall: Samples covering the acute and convalescent phases of COVID-19 were provided by collaborators in the United States, Italy and Spain. Where available, HLA class I and class II types were taken from metadata supplied by the sample provider and were not determined by assay-based typing. Sample metadata almost always included a de-identified subject ID, COVID-19 status, age in years and sex. Deeply sampled blood TCRbeta repertoires from subjects exposed to, actively infected with, or recovered from COVID-19 were included in the dataset. Samples came from the ongoing ImmuneRACE study (first 160 participants) plus 1,254 subjects from 6 global collaborators. The prospective study material was composed of cDNA or gDNA derived from T cells, B-cell-depleted T cells, or PBMCs. The repertoires were made available in a free public database intended to serve as a resource for research on the immune response to SARS-CoV-2.

Concerning this clone itself: The specificity of this receptor is unknown. No per-base quality is available; no much larger clone lies one base away.

One collaborating source in Seattle enrolled patients during active infection and followed them longitudinally through the course of disease. The collaborating institutions used their own protocols to collect whole blood in K2EDTA tubes. Collaborator samples were shipped for TCRbeta analysis as frozen whole blood, isolated PBMCs, or DNA extracted from either sample type. The germline V gene gives CDR1 as SNHLY and CDR2 as FYNNEI. A distance of 14 bases separates the germline ends of V and J, which lose 3 bases and 3 bases respectively. The CDR3 covers 15 residues, taking in both the cysteine and the phenylalanine. Only the CDR3 region is kept as DNA, spanning 45 bases read in frame from base 1. The research as a whole found: The amount of clinical and demographic metadata varied by source and participant and was provided uncurated.

TCRbeta CDR3 regions were amplified from genomic DNA using the immunoSEQ Assay, a bias-controlled multiplex PCR. Concerning the study's data processing: The number of nucleated cells in each sample was estimated by amplification of reference gene primers within the assay. To quantify the absolute abundance of each unique TCRbeta CDR3 rearrangement, sequence reads were collapsed and filtered. Productive Simpson clonality was computed per sample as the square root of Simpson's diversity index over productive rearrangements. TCRdb provides this immuneACCESS table in a form limited to in-frame rearrangements. Some clones are lacking; in checked studies, under half of them reflect an unresolved V gene, and why the rest are absent is not known. V, J and clone size were drawn from that table, and D and trimming were deduced from the DNA. In all, the sample holds about 24,000 clones, and 85% to 90% of those were seen once. The top ten hold 25% to 30% of the sample.

The rearrangement joined TRBV2 to TRBJ2-5, and perhaps TRBD1 as D gene, on 6 matching bases. The sequenced sample was peripheral blood. The clonotype comes from a man aged 65 to 85 with COVID-19, enrolled during active disease. The CDR3 has the sequence CASSDLVGAEETQYF. The DNA reads TGTGCCAGCAGTGACCTAGTGGGGGCGGAAGAGACCCAGTACTTC.